Sequencing of this TCR beta chain was carried out in a study of blood T cell repertoires in COVID-19. About the study: In each case, the material was cDNA or gDNA derived from T cells, B-cell-depleted T cells, or PBMCs.

As handled by the study authors: The assay estimated nucleated cells by amplifying reference gene primers. Measured with immunoSEQ multiplex PCR; TCRdb has only the in-frame clones, and not every one. That table supplies the V and J calls and clone size; D and trimming were determined from the DNA. Of 250,000 to 300,000 clones detected, 70% to 90% appear once; the ten largest clones hold 6% to 8%. The trim removed 6 bases at V and 1 base at J, leaving 4 bases unmatched. Germline V gives CDR1 KGHSH, CDR2 LQKENI. There are 15 residues in the CDR3. Sequencing was performed on peripheral blood. The sequence was collected from a woman aged 50 to 60 with COVID-19, enrolled during active disease. This rearrangement joins TRBV18 to TRBJ1-4; TRBD1 matches 8 bases. This CDR3 is CASSRDRGTNEKLFF. As DNA, the CDR3 is TGTGCCAGCTCCCGCGACAGGGGAACTAATGAAAAACTGTTTTTT.